This entry lists 26 T cell receptor beta chains sequenced from one sample in a study of blood T cell repertoires in COVID-19. Repertoires were generated with immunoSEQ multiplex PCR, while TCRdb's copy carries only in-frame clones and drops some. This table holds about 180,000 clones, around 86% found once. The source material was peripheral blood. The receptors were sampled from a woman in her twenties or thirties with active or convalescent COVID-19.

CDR3: CASSDWTGLAEAFF. CDR3 bases: TGTGCCAGCAGTGACTGGACAGGGTTAGCTGAAGCTTTCTTT. The rearrangement links TRBV2 to TRBJ1-1; 8 nucleotides agree with TRBD1. The CDR3 length is 14 residues. V lost 3 bases to trimming and J lost 6 bases; unmatched junction nucleotides: 6. CDR1 SNHLY and CDR2 FYNNEI come from the germline V gene. The whole variable domain, filled in from reference TRBV2 and TRBJ1-1, reads EPEVTQTPSHQVTQMGQEVILRCVPISNHLYFYWYRQILGQKVEFLVSFYNNEISEKSEIFDDQFSVERPDGSNFTLKIRSTKLEDSAMYFCASSDWTGLAEAFFGQGTRLTVV.

Here the CDR3 DNA reads TGTGCCAGTACCCGTAACGAGTATGGCTACACCTTC. Translating gives CASTRNEYGYTF. V is TRBV19 and J is TRBJ1-2; D is ambiguous. Germline-derived CDR1 and CDR2 are LNHDA and SQIVND (reference sequence). The V gene lost 7 bases and the J gene lost 5 bases, with 11 bases spanning the gap. The CDR3 loop spans 12 amino acids.

The gene calls are TRBV2 and TRBJ1-1; a weak D match, TRBD1 (5 bases). Trimming cost V 6 bases and J 1 base, with 12 bases left between them. Germline lookup yields CDR1 SNHLY and CDR2 FYNNEI. This CDR3 has 14 residues. The CDR3 reads CASSATTENTEAFF. The CDR3 DNA reads as TGTGCCAGCAGCGCCACGACAGAGAACACTGAAGCTTTCTTT.

The rearrangement links TRBV5-4 to TRBJ1-1, with a weak D call TRBD1 (5 bases). Germline V lookup: CDR1 SGHNT, CDR2 YYREEE (reference sequence). With 0 bases removed from V and 1 base from J, the gap between germline ends came to 10 bases. The CDR3 covers 15 residues. The CDR3 loop reads CASSLEGMRNTEAFF. The CDR3 coding sequence is TGTGCCAGCAGCTTGGAGGGGATGCGGAACACTGAAGCTTTCTTT.

The V call is TRBV28, the J call TRBJ1-2; 10 nucleotides agree with TRBD1. Germline V gene sequence: CDR1 MDHEN, CDR2 SYDVKM. Trimming at V came to 8 bases and at J to 7 bases, leaving 10 bases not matched to a gene. This CDR3 is built from 14 residues. CDR3 sequence (DNA): TGTGCCAGCCTAAGGGACAGGGGTTACGGTGGCTACACCTTC. Its translation: CASLRDRGYGGYTF.

This chain links TRBV16 with TRBJ2-1; D is undetermined. The V end was cut by 4 bases, the J end by 5 bases, with 12 bases between. Germline V gene sequence: CDR1 KGHSY, CDR2 FQNENV. This CDR3 comprises 14 residues. CDR3 residues: CASSRLRGHNEQFF. The DNA of the CDR3 is TGTGCCAGCAGCCGGCTGCGCGGCCACAATGAGCAGTTCTTC.

The rearrangement joins TRBV3-1 (or the pseudogene TRBV3-2) to TRBJ1-3; D gene ambiguous. CDR1 is LGHDT, CDR2 YNNKEL, per germline (reference sequence). V lost 0 bases to trimming and J lost 7 bases, with 10 bases between them. CDR3 size: 14 residues. The CDR3 here is CASSQDSGRNTIYF. The CDR3 region has the DNA TGTGCCAGCAGCCAAGATTCGGGGAGGAACACCATATATTTT.

This chain links TRBV7-6 with TRBJ2-7, with a tentative D call TRBD1 (5 bases). CDR1 and CDR2 from the germline V gene are SGHVS and FNYEAQ. The length of the CDR3 is 15 residues. V was trimmed by 2 bases and J by 5 bases, leaving 16 bases between them. The CDR3 DNA sequence: TGTGCCAGCAGCTTATTGGACGGCAGGGCCCACGAGCAGTACTTC. It encodes CASSLLDGRAHEQYF.

The chain carries TRBV19 and TRBJ1-5; D might be TRBD1 (6 bases). Per germline, CDR1 LNHDA and CDR2 SQIVND (reference sequence). CDR3 size: 13 residues. V lost 5 bases, J lost 2 bases, and 7 bases lay in between. DNA of the CDR3: TGTGCCAGTAGTTGGGGGCGCAATCAGCCCCAGCATTTT. It codes for CASSWGRNQPQHF.

The table lists this clone with a few counts. CDR3 sequence reads: CASSSQESDTQYF. The CDR3 nucleotides are TGTGCCAGCAGCTCACAGGAGTCAGATACGCAGTATTTT. The chain employs TRBV7-2 and TRBJ2-3, with a possible D match to TRBD1 (5 bases). The CDR3 consists of 13 residues. Trimming removed 4 bases from V and 4 bases from J, with 9 bases in between. Germline assignment: CDR1 SGHTA and CDR2 FQGNSA. Using reference TRBV7-2 and TRBJ2-3 for the parts outside the CDR3, the full variable domain is GAGVSQSPSNKVTEKGKDVELRCDPISGHTALYWYRQSLGQGLEFLIYFQGNSAPDKSGLPSDRFSAERTGGSVSTLTIQRTQQEDSAVYLCASSSQESDTQYFGPGTRLTVL.

The gene calls are TRBV28 and TRBJ2-3, with TRBD2 matching over 11 bases. CDR3 length: 17 amino acids. V lost 2 bases and J lost 5; bases outside the gene matches: 9. Germline-derived CDR1 and CDR2 are MDHEN and SYDVKM. For the CDR3, the DNA is TGTGCCAGCAGTTTAGGTAGCGGGAGGGCCCAGGGAGATACGCAGTATTTT. Protein: CASSLGSGRAQGDTQYF. Full variable domain (rest looked up from reference TRBV28 and TRBJ2-3): DVKVTQSSRYLVKRTGEKVFLECVQDMDHENMFWYRQDPGLGLRLIYFSYDVKMKEKGDIPEGYSVSREKKERFSLILESASTNQTSMYLCASSLGSGRAQGDTQYFGPGTRLTVL.

The CDR3 loop reads CASSSVGGQSNEKLFF. The CDR3 nucleotides are TGTGCCAGCAGTTCCGTTGGTGGCCAGTCAAATGAAAAACTGTTTTTT. The chain has TRBV28 and TRBJ1-4; no definite D call. The CDR3 has 16 residues. Germline V gives CDR1 MDHEN, CDR2 SYDVKM. V was shortened by 4 bases and J by 5 bases, with 17 bases between the two germline ends.

The chain uses TRBV28 and TRBJ2-7, with D unclear. With 3 bases removed from V and 3 bases from J, the gap between germline ends came to 15 bases. CDR3 length equals 15 residues. Looked up from germline, CDR1 is MDHEN and CDR2 is SYDVKM. The CDR3: CASSLTSPNFYEQYF. DNA for the CDR3: TGTGCCAGCAGTTTGACTTCCCCAAATTTCTACGAGCAGTACTTC.

The CDR3 loop is CASSYQSGTEAFF. CDR3 in DNA: TGTGCCAGCAGCTACCAGTCAGGGACTGAAGCTTTCTTT. V and J are TRBV11-2 and TRBJ1-1, with D possibly being TRBD1 (5 bases). Trimming left V 4 bases short and J 5 bases short, with 11 bases between. Looked up from germline, CDR1 is SGHAT and CDR2 is FQNNGV. The CDR3 extends over 13 amino acids. The variable domain in full, completed from reference TRBV11-2 and TRBJ1-1, reads EAGVAQSPRYKIIEKRQSVAFWCNPISGHATLYWYQQILGQGPKLLIQFQNNGVVDDSQLPKDRFSAERLKGVDSTLKIQPAKLEDSAVYLCASSYQSGTEAFFGQGTRLTVV.

J is TRBJ1-3 and V is TRBV2; perhaps TRBD1 as D (6 bases). There are 16 residues in the CDR3. Trimming took off 6 bases at V and 0 bases at J, with 15 bases between the two ends. CDR1 SNHLY and CDR2 FYNNEI come from the germline V gene. Here the CDR3 reads CASSQDSRFSGNTIYF. In DNA form, the CDR3 reads TGTGCCAGCAGCCAGGACAGTCGTTTCTCTGGAAACACCATATATTTT.

The V gene is TRBV18, the J gene TRBJ1-1; perhaps TRBD1 as D (5 bases). Trimming cost V 8 bases and J 1 base, with 14 bases left between them. The CDR3 is made up of 14 amino acids. Germline CDR1 is KGHSH and CDR2 is LQKENI. In DNA, the CDR3 is TGTGCCAGCCGGGGGGGGTATAAGAACACTGAAGCTTTCTTT. It codes for CASRGGYKNTEAFF.

This clone turned up a few times. The chain recombines TRBV5-1 with TRBJ1-2; TRBD1 is a possible D gene (5 bases). Trimming took off 0 bases at V and 2 bases at J, with 11 bases between the two ends. Germline-derived CDR1 and CDR2 are SGHRS and YFSETQ. The CDR3 spans 15 residues. The CDR3 DNA is TGCGCCAGCAGCTTGGGGGCAGGGCCCAACTATGGCTACACCTTC. It yields the protein CASSLGAGPNYGYTF.

V and J are TRBV19 and TRBJ2-3; D unclear. The CDR3 is 14 amino acids. V was cut by 3 bases and J by 4 bases, with 11 bases left in between. CDR1 and CDR2 from the germline V gene are LNHDA and SQIVND (reference sequence). For the CDR3, the DNA is TGTGCCAGTAGTATGGTTAGACTCCCAGATACGCAGTATTTT. Protein: CASSMVRLPDTQYF.

The chain recombines TRBV28 with TRBJ1-1, with unresolved D. V lost 2 bases, J lost 0 bases, and 7 bases lay in between. The CDR3 is made up of 14 amino acids. The germline V gene has CDR1 MDHEN and CDR2 SYDVKM. The chain's CDR3 is CASSLIPVNTEAFF. In DNA, the CDR3 is TGTGCCAGCAGTTTAATCCCAGTGAACACTGAAGCTTTCTTT.

V is TRBV29-1 and J is TRBJ1-4; D is unclear. The CDR3 has 13 residues. Trimming took 4 bases from V and 2 from J, leaving 8 bases between them. Per germline, CDR1 SQVTM and CDR2 ANQGSEA. In DNA form, the CDR3 reads TGCAGCGTTGTAGGGAGCACTAATGAAAAACTGTTTTTT. This gives the protein CSVVGSTNEKLFF.

The rearrangement uses TRBV6-5 and TRBJ1-1; the D gene is possibly TRBD1 (5 bases). Germline-derived CDR1 and CDR2 are MNHEY and SVGAGI. The CDR3 runs to 14 residues. Trimming pared 6 bases from V and 2 bases from J, leaving 13 bases between. The CDR3 sequence is CASSPTDLNTEAFF. CDR3 sequence (DNA): TGTGCCAGCAGCCCGACAGACCTTAACACTGAAGCTTTCTTT.

CDR3 nucleotides: TGCAGTGCTAGTGACAGGGAACACACTGAAGCTTTCTTT. Residues: CSASDREHTEAFF. The chain has TRBV20-1 and TRBJ1-1; 7 positions match TRBD1. The V gene's germline CDR1 is DFQATT and CDR2 SNEGSKA (reference sequence). The CDR3 runs to 13 residues. V lost 3 bases to trimming and J lost 3 bases; unmatched junction nucleotides: 4.

Remarks on this clone: The sample has other DNA sequences that encode this CDR3 too. This rearrangement joins TRBV6-5 to TRBJ1-5; D gene unclear. Trimming cost V 6 bases and J 3 bases, with 6 bases left between them. In germline, CDR1 is MNHEY, CDR2 SVGAGI. The CDR3 runs 12 residues. The CDR3 loop reads CASRSSNQPQHF. CDR3 nucleotides: TGTGCCAGCAGATCTTCCAATCAGCCCCAGCATTTT.

The chain couples TRBV12-3 or TRBV12-4 to TRBJ1-5; D unclear. The CDR3 has 12 residues. V dropped 6 bases and J dropped 4 bases, with 7 bases sitting between them. CDR3 amino acids: CASSLENQPQHF. In DNA, the CDR3 is TGTGCCAGCAGCCTAGAAAATCAGCCCCAGCATTTT.

In its sample, this clone was seen a few times. The chain's CDR3 is CASSVTGTSGRTPREQYF. The CDR3 DNA is TGTGCCAGCAGTGTGACCGGGACTAGCGGGAGGACGCCGAGGGAGCAGTACTTC. V is TRBV6-1 and J is TRBJ2-7; 15 bases agree with TRBD2. Trimming at V came to 4 bases and at J to 7 bases, leaving 14 bases not matched to a gene. From germline, CDR1 is MNHNS and CDR2 SASEGT. The CDR3 sequence is 18 residues long.

The chain links TRBV30 to TRBJ1-1; TRBD1 matches 7 bases. Unmatched junction bases numbered 9, after V lost 8 bases and J lost 6 bases. This CDR3 spans 12 amino acids. Germline V CDR1 and CDR2: GTSNPN, SVGIG (reference sequence). The CDR3 DNA reads as TGTGCCCGCACAGGGGTAGGAGCTGAAGCTTTCTTT. This sequence encodes CARTGVGAEAFF.